A selection of T cell receptor beta chains follows, all from one sample in a study of beta chain features in type 1 diabetes. Here immunoSEQ multiplex PCR was the method, and the copy in TCRdb shows in-frame clones only, minus some. Among more than 300,000 clones, roughly 13% were seen once, and the ten largest hold approximately 0.015%. Sequenced input: naive CD4+ T cells from blood. These receptor sequences come from a young man in good health. The CDR3 runs from the conserved cysteine through the conserved F or W. The D gene is left open where the match is weak. The size field is filled for only some rows; it gives once, few, many or a size class.

d_call	v_call	j_call	cdr3_length	clone_size	cdr3_aa	cdr3_nt
TRBD1	TRBV7-2	TRBJ1-2	16	few	CASSTGQGTLNYGYTF	TGTGCCAGCAGCACCGGACAGGGGACCCTTAACTATGGCTACACCTTC
TRBD1	TRBV11-2	TRBJ1-5	16	few	CASSLSGTGVFQPQHF	TGTGCCAGCAGCTTATCCGGGACAGGGGTCTTTCAGCCCCAGCATTTT
-	TRBV11-2	TRBJ2-7	15	few	CASSFPATNFYEQYF	TGTGCCAGCAGCTTCCCCGCGACAAACTTCTACGAGCAGTACTTC
-	TRBV4-2	TRBJ2-7	14	-	CASSQVGAPYEQYF	TGTGCCAGCAGCCAAGTAGGAGCCCCCTACGAGCAGTACTTC
TRBD1	TRBV7-9	TRBJ1-1	11	-	CASSPDRSAFF	TGTGCCAGCAGCCCGGACAGGAGTGCTTTCTTT
TRBD2	TRBV30	TRBJ2-5	18	-	CAWSVPSPSGRWGETQYF	TGTGCCTGGAGTGTACCCTCTCCCAGCGGGAGATGGGGTGAGACCCAGTACTTC
-	TRBV7-6	TRBJ2-2	15	few	CASSSTQGGTGELFF	TGTGCCAGCAGCTCCACCCAGGGGGGCACCGGGGAGCTGTTTTTT
-	TRBV11-1	TRBJ2-1	15	-	CASSKHVRGGLEQFF	TGTGCCAGCAGCAAACACGTGAGGGGGGGCCTTGAGCAGTTCTTC
-	TRBV9	TRBJ2-1	15	few	CASSASREPYNEQFF	TGTGCCAGCAGCGCCTCCCGGGAGCCTTACAATGAGCAGTTCTTC
TRBD1	TRBV27	TRBJ1-2	14	few	CASSPGTGNYGYTF	TGTGCCAGCAGTCCCGGGACAGGGAACTATGGCTACACCTTC
-	TRBV28	TRBJ2-2	16	few	CASQVVEGAGTGELFF	TGTGCCAGCCAGGTCGTGGAGGGGGCAGGCACCGGGGAGCTGTTTTTT
-	TRBV7-8	TRBJ2-5	13	-	CASSFDGEETQYF	TGTGCCAGCAGCTTCGACGGAGAAGAGACCCAGTACTTC
-	TRBV5-4	TRBJ1-2	11	-	CASSLGEGYTF	TGTGCCAGCAGCTTGGGAGAGGGCTACACCTTC
-	TRBV18	TRBJ2-7	15	-	CASSQSGGLSYEQYF	TGTGCCAGCTCCCAATCGGGGGGCCTCTCCTACGAGCAGTACTTC
-	TRBV18	TRBJ1-1	18	-	CASSFVRAGATSSAEAFF	TGTGCCAGCTCATTTGTCAGGGCTGGGGCGACGTCGAGCGCTGAAGCTTTCTTT
TRBD2	TRBV11-3	TRBJ2-1	17	few	CASSLGRGGSSYNEQFF	TGTGCCAGCAGCTTAGGGCGCGGGGGGAGCTCCTACAATGAGCAGTTCTTC
TRBD1	TRBV5-1	TRBJ1-2	18	few	CASGGRDRTTNIDYGYTF	TGCGCCAGCGGGGGCCGGGACAGGACCACTAACATCGACTATGGCTACACCTTC
-	TRBV6-5	TRBJ1-1	12	few	CASTQAGGAAFF	TGTGCCAGCACCCAGGCGGGGGGGGCCGCTTTCTTT
-	TRBV5-4	TRBJ1-2	14	-	CASSPAAGQYGYTF	TGTGCCAGCAGCCCGGCGGCAGGGCAATATGGCTACACCTTC
-	TRBV2	TRBJ2-3	13	-	CASRETMGHTQYF	TGTGCCAGCAGGGAAACCATGGGGCATACGCAGTATTTT
-	TRBV7-2	TRBJ2-1	15	-	CASSLAGVGYNEQFF	TGTGCCAGCAGCTTAGCGGGAGTAGGGTACAATGAGCAGTTCTTC
-	TRBV5-6	TRBJ2-1	11	few	CASSTYNEQFF	TGTGCCAGCAGTACATACAATGAGCAGTTCTTC
-	TRBV6-5	TRBJ2-5	14	-	CASSYSTGQETQYF	TGTGCCAGCAGTTACTCGACAGGCCAAGAGACCCAGTACTTC
-	TRBV6-1	TRBJ1-2	12	few	CASTRRVYGYTF	TGTGCCAGCACGCGGCGGGTCTATGGCTACACCTTC
TRBD1	TRBV15	TRBJ1-2	13	-	CATGTGRPYGYTF	TGTGCCACAGGGACAGGGAGGCCCTATGGCTACACCTTC
-	TRBV7-8	TRBJ1-5	14	-	CASSRSGVIQPQHF	TGTGCCAGCAGCCGCTCGGGGGTCATTCAGCCCCAGCATTTT
TRBD1	TRBV7-2	TRBJ1-6	13	-	CAMQTGSDSPLHF	TGTGCCATGCAGACAGGGTCCGATTCACCCCTCCACTTT
TRBD2	TRBV10-3	TRBJ2-1	16	few	CAISGGLAVLNNEQFF	TGTGCCATCAGTGGCGGACTAGCGGTACTAAACAATGAGCAGTTCTTC
TRBD1	TRBV19	TRBJ1-1	15	-	CASSRRDRGDTEAFF	TGTGCCAGTAGTCGCCGGGACAGGGGTGACACTGAAGCTTTCTTT
-	TRBV7-2	TRBJ2-4	14	few	CASSLVARVNIQYF	TGTGCCAGCAGCTTAGTGGCCAGGGTGAACATTCAGTACTTC
-	TRBV5-1	TRBJ1-5	15	-	CASSLGQNSNQPQHF	TGCGCCAGCAGCTTGGGACAGAATAGCAATCAGCCCCAGCATTTT
TRBD2	TRBV10-3	TRBJ2-3	17	few	CAIRPGLAGERTDTQYF	TGTGCCATCAGACCGGGACTAGCGGGGGAAAGAACAGATACGCAGTATTTT
TRBD1	TRBV30	TRBJ2-4	12	-	CAWSVDRGVQYF	TGTGCCTGGAGTGTAGACAGGGGTGTTCAGTACTTC
-	TRBV28	TRBJ2-1	13	few	CASSSDNSELQFF	TGTGCCAGCAGTTCAGATAATAGCGAGTTGCAGTTCTTC
-	TRBV4-3	TRBJ2-5	20	-	CASSQGVAGGWRIGQETQYF	TGCGCCAGCAGCCAAGGAGTCGCAGGCGGTTGGAGGATCGGCCAAGAGACCCAGTACTTC
-	TRBV20-1	TRBJ2-3	9	many	CSATEAQYF	TGCAGTGCCACTGAAGCGCAGTATTTT
TRBD2	TRBV6-6	TRBJ2-3	14	few	CASLGGVSTDTQYF	TGTGCCAGCCTTGGGGGGGTTAGCACAGATACGCAGTATTTT
TRBD2	TRBV5-5	TRBJ2-3	18	few	CASALNLAGGPNTDTQYF	TGTGCCAGCGCCCTAAATCTTGCGGGGGGGCCTAACACAGATACGCAGTATTTT
TRBD1	TRBV5-1	TRBJ2-3	15	-	CASSPPGQGGDTQYF	TGCGCCAGCAGCCCCCCGGGACAGGGGGGGGATACGCAGTATTTT
-	TRBV2	TRBJ1-1	14	-	CASRPREGSPEAFF	TGTGCCAGCAGGCCCAGGGAAGGGTCCCCTGAAGCTTTCTTT
TRBD2	TRBV7-9	TRBJ2-1	12	few	CASSLTGGEQFF	TGTGCCAGCAGCTTAACGGGAGGTGAGCAGTTCTTC
TRBD1	TRBV15	TRBJ1-1	13	-	CATRTGKDTEAFF	TGTGCCACCAGGACAGGGAAAGACACTGAAGCTTTCTTT
TRBD1	TRBV6-5	TRBJ2-5	14	-	CASRTTGAGETQYF	TGTGCCAGCAGAACGACAGGGGCGGGGGAGACCCAGTACTTC
TRBD2	TRBV4-3	TRBJ2-3	17	-	CASSQDGVAGVPDTQYF	TGCGCCAGCAGCCAAGATGGGGTAGCGGGAGTCCCAGATACGCAGTATTTT
TRBD2	TRBV15	TRBJ2-1	19	-	CATSRPTMSTSGRWNEQFF	TGTGCCACCAGCAGACCCACCATGAGCACTAGCGGGAGATGGAATGAGCAGTTCTTC